This TCR beta chain was observed in a study of T cells in Graves' hyperthyroidism and ophthalmopathy. V shed 3 bases and J shed 7 bases, with 16 bases lying between them. From germline, CDR1 is MDHEN and CDR2 SYDVKM. The CDR3 runs to 15 residues. Amplified regions were TCR beta CDR3 sequences from RNA transcripts. The HTBI primer set was used in a first-round RT-PCR of the TCR CDR3. Using its own MiXCR run on the multiplex PCR reads, TCRdb lists one record per CDR3 protein. The repertoire holds around 580,000 distinct CDR3 sequences, with 16% as singletons. This clonotype was found many times. The sequenced sample consisted of blood. The V gene is TRBV28, the J gene TRBJ1-5, with a tentative D call TRBD1 (5 bases). The receptor comes from a woman between 18 and 29 years old with Graves' hyperthyroidism. CDR3 bases: TGTGCCAGCAGTTTGTTCGGCGGGGGAGGGCAGCCCCAGCATTTT. It encodes CASSLFGGGGQPQHF.